The TCR beta chain described here comes from a study of blood T cell repertoires in COVID-19. Sequencing used immunoSEQ multiplex PCR; TCRdb keeps in-frame clones, though not all of them. The sample carries hundreds of thousands of clones, 83% recorded once. CDR3 size: 14 residues. Germline trimming cut 3 bases from V and 1 base from J; bases unmatched to any gene: 2. CDR1 MNHEY and CDR2 SMNVEV come from the germline V gene (reference sequence). Sequenced: peripheral blood. This chain joins TRBV27 and TRBJ1-1, with 7 nucleotides matching TRBD1. This sequence originates from a woman aged 45-59 years with acute or convalescent COVID-19. CDR3 DNA sequence: TGTGCCAGCAGTTTGAGGGGGCAGAACACTGAAGCTTTCTTT. It encodes CASSLRGQNTEAFF.